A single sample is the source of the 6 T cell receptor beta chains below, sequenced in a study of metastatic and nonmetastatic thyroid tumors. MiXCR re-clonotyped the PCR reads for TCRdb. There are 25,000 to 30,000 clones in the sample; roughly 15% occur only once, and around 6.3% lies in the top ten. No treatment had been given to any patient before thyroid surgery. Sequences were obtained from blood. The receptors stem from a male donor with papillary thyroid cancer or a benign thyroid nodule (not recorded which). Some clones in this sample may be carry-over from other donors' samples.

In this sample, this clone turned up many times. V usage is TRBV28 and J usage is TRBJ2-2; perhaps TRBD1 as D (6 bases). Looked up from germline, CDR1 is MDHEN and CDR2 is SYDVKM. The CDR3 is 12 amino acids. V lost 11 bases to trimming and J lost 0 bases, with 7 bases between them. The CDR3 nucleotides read TGTGCCGGGACAACGAACACCGGGGAGCTGTTTTTT. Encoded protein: CAGTTNTGELFF.

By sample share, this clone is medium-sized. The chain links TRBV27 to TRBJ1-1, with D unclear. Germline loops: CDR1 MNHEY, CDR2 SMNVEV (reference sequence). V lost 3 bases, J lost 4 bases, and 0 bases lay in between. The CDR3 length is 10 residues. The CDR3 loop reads CASSFTEAFF. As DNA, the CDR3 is TGTGCCAGCAGTTTCACTGAAGCTTTCTTT.

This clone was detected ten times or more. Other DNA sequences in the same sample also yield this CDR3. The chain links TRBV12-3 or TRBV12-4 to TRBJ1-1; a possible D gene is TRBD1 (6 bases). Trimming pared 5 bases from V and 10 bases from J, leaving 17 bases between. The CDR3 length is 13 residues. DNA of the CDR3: TGTGCCAGCAGTCTTGAGGGGGTCGGTGTAGCTTTCTTT. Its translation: CASSLEGVGVAFF.

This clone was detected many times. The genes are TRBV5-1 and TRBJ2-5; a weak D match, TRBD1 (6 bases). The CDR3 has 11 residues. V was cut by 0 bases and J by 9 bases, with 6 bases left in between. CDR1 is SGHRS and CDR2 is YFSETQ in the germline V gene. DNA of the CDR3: TGCGCCAGCAGCTTGGGGGGGCCCCAGTACTTC. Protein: CASSLGGPQYF.

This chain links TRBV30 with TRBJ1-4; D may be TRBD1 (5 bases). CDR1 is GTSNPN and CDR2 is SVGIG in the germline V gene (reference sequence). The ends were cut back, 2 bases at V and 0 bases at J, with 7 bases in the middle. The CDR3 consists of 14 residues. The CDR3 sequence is CAWSTGATNEKLFF. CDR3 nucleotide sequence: TGTGCCTGGAGTACGGGGGCAACTAATGAAAAACTGTTTTTT.

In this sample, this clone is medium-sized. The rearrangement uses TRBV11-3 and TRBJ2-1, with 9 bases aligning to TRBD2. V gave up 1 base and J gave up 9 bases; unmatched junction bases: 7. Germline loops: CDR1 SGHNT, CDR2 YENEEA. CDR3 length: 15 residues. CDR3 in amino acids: CASSLGAGGYFEQFF. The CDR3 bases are TGTGCCAGCAGCTTAGGAGCGGGAGGATATTTTGAGCAGTTCTTC.